This TCR beta chain emerged from a study of metastatic and nonmetastatic thyroid tumors. Across the whole study: Repertoire comparisons spanned blood and tumor or nodule tissue from malignant and benign thyroid patients.

Study processing details: The distant-metastasis classifier for papillary thyroid cancer was built from CDR3 differences across clinicopathological groups. TCRdb reprocessed the PCR reads via MiXCR. TCRdb assigned the V and J calls; the authors' analysis was not used. The sample records about 15,000 clones, 24% being singletons. Findings and caveats of the study: Benign nodules reportedly had significantly lower TCR beta diversity than malignant thyroid tumors in blood and tumor.

The table lists this clone with a few counts. The antigen is undetermined. Prior to thyroid surgery, none of the patients had received any treatment. Trimming pared 0 bases from V and 3 bases from J, leaving 11 bases between. This CDR3 region has 15 residues. Germline V gene lookup returns CDR1 MNHEY and CDR2 SVGEGT. This clonotype originated in a female donor with papillary thyroid cancer or a benign thyroid nodule (not recorded which). Some clones in this sample may be carry-over from other donors' samples. Sequencing used tumor tissue. This chain links TRBV6-2 or TRBV6-3 with TRBJ1-1; the D is unclear. The DNA for the CDR3 is TGTGCCAGCAGTTACTCGAAGAGATGGGACACTGAAGCTTTCTTT. Encoded protein: CASSYSKRWDTEAFF.